This TCR beta chain is drawn from a study of glioma-infiltrating T cells after dendritic cell vaccination. Sequencing was performed with immunoSEQ multiplex PCR; in TCRdb, only in-frame clones are kept and a portion is missing. The repertoire includes 40,000 to 60,000 clones, approximately 83% of them detected once, and roughly 11% sits in the top ten. Before vaccination, two weeks after the third vaccination, and at progression, PBMC were collected. This receptor was obtained from a human donor with glioblastoma. Sequenced material: blood, taken before dendritic cell vaccination.

CDR3 sequence: CASSLDPGQGVPHNTEAFF. In nucleotides, the CDR3 is TGTGCCAGCTCCCTTGACCCGGGACAGGGGGTCCCACACAACACTGAAGCTTTCTTT. The chain employs TRBV18 and TRBJ1-1; 11 bases align to TRBD1. Trimming took 6 bases from V and 2 from J; bases not matched to a gene: 17. CDR3 length: 19 amino acids. In germline, CDR1 is KGHSH, CDR2 LQKENI. Full variable domain (outside the CDR3, taken from reference TRBV18 and TRBJ1-1): NAGVMQNPRHLVRRRGQEARLRCSPMKGHSHVYWYRQLPEEGLKFMVYLQKENIIDESGMPKERFSAEFPKEGPSILRIQQVVRGDSAAYFCASSLDPGQGVPHNTEAFFGQGTRLTVV.